The 17 T cell receptor beta chains reported below all come from one sample, sequenced in a study of human T cells and chemical hapten exposure (dated by TCRdb to the early 2020s). This specimen's time point label, interpreted: pre-sensitization, week 0. Sample treatment or condition, as interpreted from the label and publication: therapeutic diphenylcyclopropenone sensitization with weekly scalp DPC. Preparation of the library involved RACE. The sequencer was a NextSeq 500. In-frame beta chains were kept once TCRdb had trimmed the public reads at Q25 with fastp and called clones with MiXCR. Rows merge per CDR3 protein into single entries with the most common DNA and genes. The sample table holds around 330,000 distinct CDR3 sequences, of which 5% to 6.5% were seen once. Together, the top ten hold under 9.5% of the sample. Here the sequenced sample was whole blood, taken in connection with sensitization to the hapten diphenylcyclopropenone (DPC). Every receptor here comes from a woman between 18 and 30 years old with alopecia areata. Some clones in this sample may be carry-over from other donors' samples.

V gene TRBV11-3 combines with J gene TRBJ2-3; 14 bases fit TRBD2. V lost 5 bases, J lost 6 bases, and 7 bases stayed unmatched. The CDR3 has 16 residues. The germline CDR1 and CDR2 sequences are SGHNT and YENEEA. The CDR3 sequence: CASSPGTSGGRDTQYF. The DNA for the CDR3 is TGTGCCAGCAGCCCGGGGACTAGCGGGGGCAGGGATACGCAGTATTTT.

In this sample, this clonotype turned up a few times. The rearrangement links TRBV14 to TRBJ2-1; D might be TRBD1 or TRBD2, each matching 5 bases. The ends were cut back, 2 bases at V and 4 bases at J, with 6 bases in the middle. Germline lookup yields CDR1 SGHDN and CDR2 FVKESK. The CDR3 spans 13 residues. The CDR3, as DNA: TGTGCCAGCAGCCAATGGGGGTACAATGAGCAGTTCTTC. Translation gives CASSQWGYNEQFF.

This chain joins TRBV29-1 and TRBJ1-2, with a tentative D call TRBD1 (5 bases). V gave up 4 bases and J gave up 4 bases, with 10 bases separating them. The CDR3 contains 12 residues. Germline V gene sequence: CDR1 SQVTM, CDR2 ANQGSEA. The CDR3 sequence: CSVGQTLYGYTF. The DNA for the CDR3 is TGCAGCGTTGGACAGACCCTCTATGGCTACACCTTC. Full variable domain (outside the CDR3, taken from reference TRBV29-1 and TRBJ1-2): SAVISQKPSRDICQRGTSLTIQCQVDSQVTMMFWYRQQPGQSLTLIATANQGSEATYESGFVIDKFPISRPNLTFSTLTVSNMSPEDSSIYLCSVGQTLYGYTFGSGTRLTVV.

This clonotype was picked up a small number of times. The CDR3 loop reads CASSEMRGPQPQHF. The CDR3 DNA reads TGTGCCAGCAGTGAAATGAGGGGGCCTCAGCCCCAGCATTTT. The V call is TRBV2, the J call TRBJ1-5, with TRBD1 matching 7 bases. Losses at the gene ends were 2 bases for V and 6 bases for J; bases not matched to a gene: 4. CDR1 is SNHLY, CDR2 FYNNEI, per germline. The CDR3 contains 14 residues. The full variable domain, its missing parts supplied by reference TRBV2 and TRBJ1-5, is EPEVTQTPSHQVTQMGQEVILRCVPISNHLYFYWYRQILGQKVEFLVSFYNNEISEKSEIFDDQFSVERPDGSNFTLKIRSTKLEDSAMYFCASSEMRGPQPQHFGDGTRLSIL.

V and J are TRBV2 and TRBJ2-5, with 10 nucleotides matching TRBD2. The germline CDR1 and CDR2 sequences are SNHLY and FYNNEI. Losses at the gene ends were 7 bases for V and 1 base for J; bases not matched to a gene: 3. CDR3 length: 14 amino acids. The CDR3 nucleotides are TGTGCCAGCAATCAGCGGGGGGGCCAAGAGACCCAGTACTTC. It translates to CASNQRGGQETQYF.

This chain joins TRBV12-3 or TRBV12-4 and TRBJ2-2; D tentatively reads TRBD1 or TRBD2 (6 bases each). This CDR3 has 15 amino acids. The ends were cut back, 3 bases at V and 3 bases at J, with 11 bases in the middle. CDR3 sequence: CASSFGGTYTGELFF. In DNA, the CDR3 is TGTGCCAGCAGTTTTGGAGGGACATACACCGGGGAGCTGTTTTTT.

The chain joins TRBV11-1 to TRBJ2-4; D remains ambiguous. Trimming stripped 5 bases from V and 0 bases from J, with 8 bases between. CDR3 length: 14 amino acids. CDR1 and CDR2 (germline): SGHAT, FQDESV (reference sequence). The CDR3 DNA follows: TGTGCCAGCAGCCCATTTGCAGCCAAAAACATTCAGTACTTC. As protein: CASSPFAAKNIQYF.

This clonotype was seen repeatedly, ten times or more. This chain joins TRBV13 and TRBJ2-7, with D possibly being TRBD1 or TRBD2 (5 bases each). The germline gives CDR1 PRHDT, CDR2 FYEKMQ (reference sequence). The length of the CDR3 is 16 residues. Trimming took 1 base from V and 6 from J, leaving 19 bases between them. The CDR3 spells CASSLASWGRGSEQYF. The CDR3 coding sequence is TGTGCCAGCAGCTTAGCCTCTTGGGGACGAGGGAGCGAGCAGTACTTC.

The sample holds many counts of this clonotype. This chain uses TRBV9 with TRBJ2-1; 8 bases map to TRBD2. V dropped 4 bases and J dropped 2; count of bases not matched to a gene: 8. Germline V gene sequence: CDR1 SGDLS, CDR2 YYNGEE. CDR3 length: 16 residues. The CDR3 loop is CASSPRGGVAYNEQFF. The CDR3 DNA follows: TGTGCCAGCAGCCCCCGGGGGGGAGTAGCCTACAATGAGCAGTTCTTC.

This clonotype was recorded many times. V usage is TRBV27 and J usage is TRBJ2-7; 12 nucleotides align to TRBD2. This CDR3 spans 15 amino acids. V shed 2 bases, J shed 5 bases, and the junction held 4 bases outside the gene matches. The germline gives CDR1 MNHEY, CDR2 SMNVEV (reference sequence). The CDR3 sequence: CASSLMTSGGHEQYF. DNA of the CDR3: TGTGCCAGCAGTTTAATGACTAGCGGGGGCCACGAGCAGTACTTC.

The gene calls are TRBV20-1 and TRBJ2-3; TRBD2 matches at 8 bases. The CDR3 runs to 14 residues. Germline CDR1 is DFQATT and CDR2 is SNEGSKA (reference sequence). The junction had 11 bases not matched to a gene; V was cut back by 6 bases and J by 6 bases. CDR3 protein: CSAFQSGGGDTQYF. CDR3 DNA sequence: TGCAGTGCCTTTCAAAGCGGGGGAGGGGATACGCAGTATTTT.

In its sample, this clonotype was seen a few times. The V call is TRBV5-4, the J call TRBJ2-3; D is undetermined. V was shortened by 0 bases and J by 0 bases, with 11 bases between the two germline ends. Germline CDR1 and CDR2: SGHNT and YYREEE (reference sequence). The CDR3 sequence is 16 residues long. The CDR3 nucleotides are TGTGCCAGCAGCTTGGAAGGGCGAACTAGCACAGATACGCAGTATTTT. Translated, it gives CASSLEGRTSTDTQYF.

The sample holds many counts of this clonotype. The chain joins TRBV7-2 to TRBJ2-3; 7 bases are a match to TRBD2. This CDR3 contains 15 residues. The trim removed 5 bases at V and 5 bases at J, leaving 10 bases unmatched. Germline loops: CDR1 SGHTA, CDR2 FQGNSA. The CDR3 loop is CASSKNRGVEDTQYF. The CDR3 nucleotides are TGTGCCAGCAGCAAAAATCGGGGGGTGGAAGATACGCAGTATTTT.

V is TRBV25-1 and J is TRBJ2-7, with 7 bases aligning to TRBD2. Germline CDR1 MGHDK, CDR2 SYGVNS. J gave up 3 bases and V 6 bases, and 8 bases lay outside the gene matches. The CDR3 consists of 14 residues. CDR3 nucleotides: TGTGCCAGCAGCCGTAACCCGGGAGGCTACGAGCAGTACTTC. Translating gives CASSRNPGGYEQYF.

This clonotype has at least ten counts. The CDR3 region has the DNA TGCGCCAGCAGCCCGTTGGGTCCCTGGGAAGAAAAACTGTTTTTT. Protein product: CASSPLGPWEEKLFF. This sequence joins TRBV5-1 and TRBJ1-4; unclear D gene. The CDR3 contains 15 residues. V was clipped by 4 bases and J by 8 bases, with 18 bases between them. Germline CDR1 and CDR2: SGHRS and YFSETQ.

This clonotype was detected only a few times. The chain has TRBV24-1 and TRBJ2-1; 12 bases map to TRBD1. The CDR3 has 16 residues. After removal of 4 bases from V and 8 bases from J, the junction contained 8 bases not matched to a gene. From germline, CDR1 is KGHDR and CDR2 SFDVKD. The CDR3 here is CATSDPGQGAGDEQFF. For the CDR3, the DNA is TGTGCCACCAGTGACCCGGGACAGGGGGCGGGCGATGAGCAGTTCTTC.

The sample holds many counts of this clonotype. This chain joins TRBV12-3 or TRBV12-4 and TRBJ2-1, with 12 bases lining up with TRBD2. The CDR3 runs to 16 residues. V lost 1 base and J lost 8; bases outside the gene matches: 6. The CDR3 sequence: CASSLGPSGGAYEQFF. The CDR3 region has the DNA TGTGCCAGCAGTTTAGGTCCTAGCGGGGGGGCCTATGAGCAGTTCTTC.